One sample yielded the 29 T cell receptor beta chains listed below, sequenced in a study of vaccination effects on CD4 cells after COVID-19. These TCRs' antigens remain unknown. The protocol was immunoSEQ multiplex PCR, while the TCRdb copy is restricted to in-frame clones and leaves out a portion. The data contain 65,000 to 70,000 clones, about 80% of them singletons. CD4+ T cells specific for antigen were expanded with viral peptide pools by the ViraFEST assay before sequencing. When 10 to 11 days of culture had elapsed, CD4+ T cells were isolated. Two-dose BNT162b2 or mRNA-1273 vaccination was given to participants. This sample comprised CD4+ T cells from PBMCs cultured with HCoV-OC43 spike peptides, obtained after COVID-19 vaccination. Documented subset: HCoV-OC43 spike overlapping peptide pool stimulation. The receptors here all came from a human donor who received a COVID-19 vaccine.

The V call is TRBV4-3, the J call TRBJ1-4; the D is unclear. Germline CDR1 reads LGHNA; CDR2 reads YSLEER. The V end lost 0 bases, the J end lost 10 bases, and 21 bases lay between the germline ends. The CDR3 consists of 17 residues. The CDR3 sequence is CASSQDFFGRDTGKLFF. The CDR3 bases are TGCGCCAGCAGCCAAGATTTTTTTGGACGGGATACGGGAAAACTGTTTTTT.

This clone showed up just a few times. The rearrangement uses TRBV3-1 (or the pseudogene TRBV3-2) and TRBJ2-1, with D tentatively TRBD2 (7 bases). Trimming cost V 1 base and J 4 bases, with 20 bases left between them. This CDR3 is 18 amino acids long. Looked up from germline, CDR1 is LGHDT and CDR2 is YNNKEL (reference sequence). In DNA, the CDR3 is TGTGCCAGCAGCCAAGGGTTGGTTCGGGGGGCAGATTACAATGAGCAGTTCTTC. Encoded protein: CASSQGLVRGADYNEQFF.

The V and J genes are TRBV18 and TRBJ1-1; D gene uncertain. Germline V gene sequence: CDR1 KGHSH, CDR2 LQKENI. V was cut by 5 bases and J by 0 bases, with 7 bases left in between. The CDR3 loop spans 13 amino acids. The CDR3 is CASSAGLNTEAFF. The CDR3 bases are TGTGCCAGCTCAGCCGGGTTGAACACTGAAGCTTTCTTT.

This rearrangement joins TRBV2 to TRBJ1-1; no clear D. The germline V and J ends were trimmed by 11 bases and 0 bases, with 19 bases remaining between them. The CDR3 loop spans 15 amino acids. Germline V CDR1 and CDR2: SNHLY, FYNNEI. CDR3 residues: CAGSANRRLNTEAFF. The DNA of the CDR3 is TGTGCCGGCTCCGCAAACCGTCGGCTGAACACTGAAGCTTTCTTT.

The genes are TRBV7-2 and TRBJ2-2; D is perhaps TRBD2 (5 bases). CDR3 size: 15 residues. The germline CDR1 and CDR2 sequences are SGHTA and FQGNSA. V lost 5 bases to trimming and J lost 6 bases, with 16 bases between them. This CDR3 is CASSRKASSSGELFF. In nucleotides, the CDR3 is TGTGCCAGCAGCAGAAAGGCTAGCTCGTCCGGGGAGCTGTTTTTT.

The chain joins TRBV10-2 to TRBJ1-5; 10 nucleotides agree with TRBD1. The germline CDR1 and CDR2 sequences are WSHSY and SAAADI. This CDR3 comprises 19 residues. V shed 5 bases, J shed 0 bases, and the junction held 13 bases outside the gene matches. The CDR3 spells CASSLKGQGFFSSNQPQHF. The CDR3 DNA is TGCGCCAGCAGTCTCAAGGGACAGGGGTTCTTCTCTAGCAATCAGCCCCAGCATTTT.

J is TRBJ1-2 and V is TRBV6-1, with D perhaps TRBD1 (5 bases). CDR3 length: 15 amino acids. V was trimmed by 1 base and J by 5 bases, leaving 14 bases between them. CDR1 and CDR2 from the germline V gene are MNHNS and SASEGT. The CDR3 loop reads CASSEESQGSYGYTF. CDR3 nucleotide sequence: TGTGCCAGCAGTGAAGAATCCCAGGGATCATATGGCTACACCTTC.

This clone has just a few counts. The chain is built from TRBV9 and TRBJ2-3, with D hard to call. The CDR3 is made up of 14 amino acids. CDR1 and CDR2 (germline): SGDLS, YYNGEE. The ends were cut back, 0 bases at V and 2 bases at J, with 7 bases in the middle. CDR3 DNA sequence: TGTGCCAGCAGCGTAGACCCTAACACAGATACGCAGTATTTT. Protein sequence: CASSVDPNTDTQYF.

CDR3 in amino acids: CATQVGANTEAFF. The DNA for the CDR3 is TGTGCCACCCAAGTCGGGGCGAACACTGAAGCTTTCTTT. This chain uses TRBV15 with TRBJ1-1, with a weak D call TRBD1 (5 bases). Germline V gives CDR1 LNHNV, CDR2 YYDKDF (reference sequence). Trimming pared 8 bases from V and 1 base from J, leaving 11 bases between. There are 13 residues in the CDR3.

The chain employs TRBV5-1 and TRBJ2-3; TRBD1 matches at 7 bases. This CDR3 has 16 amino acids. CDR1 is SGHRS, CDR2 YFSETQ, per germline. The ends lost 0 bases at V and 2 bases at J; junction bases unmatched: 6. CDR3 protein: CASSLGLGQLTDTQYF. The CDR3 coding sequence is TGCGCCAGCAGCTTGGGGTTGGGACAGCTCACAGATACGCAGTATTTT.

J is TRBJ2-2 and V is TRBV10-3; 12 nucleotides match TRBD2. The V gene end was trimmed by 6 bases and the J gene end by 0 bases; junction bases not matched to a gene: 5. This CDR3 spans 17 amino acids. Per the germline V gene, CDR1 is ENHRY and CDR2 is SYGVKD. CDR3 bases: TGTGCCATCAGAGGGACTAGCGGGCGAACGAACACCGGGGAGCTGTTTTTT. Protein product: CAIRGTSGRTNTGELFF.

V and J are TRBV27 and TRBJ1-1; D gene ambiguous. Trimming shortened V by 4 bases and J by 0 bases, and 15 bases separated the two germline ends. Germline assignment: CDR1 MNHEY and CDR2 SMNVEV (reference sequence). The CDR3 has 16 residues. The CDR3 region has the DNA TGTGCCAGCAGTTCGGGTCGCTTTGGAGTGAACACTGAAGCTTTCTTT. This encodes CASSSGRFGVNTEAFF.

The rearrangement links TRBV2 to TRBJ1-2; D gene uncertain. CDR1 and CDR2 from the germline V gene are SNHLY and FYNNEI. This CDR3 has 11 residues. V was cut by 6 bases and J by 8 bases, with 10 bases left in between. This CDR3 is CASRRAQGYTF. CDR3 sequence (DNA): TGTGCCAGCAGGAGGGCACAAGGCTACACCTTC.

The chain recombines TRBV7-2 with TRBJ1-1; the match to TRBD1 covers 9 bases. Looked up from germline, CDR1 is SGHTA and CDR2 is FQGNSA. V was clipped by 5 bases and J by 6 bases; unmatched bases: 7. The CDR3 consists of 14 residues. Here the CDR3 DNA reads TGTGCCAGCAGCCCGAGGGACAGGGATTCTGAAGCTTTCTTT. This gives the protein CASSPRDRDSEAFF.

CDR3 coding DNA: TGTGCCAGCAGTCCAATAGCGGGGGGGCGAAATGAGCAGTTCTTC. This translates into CASSPIAGGRNEQFF. The chain uses TRBV28 and TRBJ2-1, with 11 bases lining up with TRBD2. There are 15 residues in the CDR3. Losses at the gene ends were 5 bases for V and 7 bases for J; bases not matched to a gene: 7. The germline V gene encodes CDR1 MDHEN and CDR2 SYDVKM.

Concerning this clone: An end of the junction differs from the germline gene, which may be a read error. The chain combines TRBV6-1 with TRBJ2-6; 8 bases are shared with TRBD1. From germline, CDR1 is MNHNS and CDR2 SASEGT. The CDR3 loop spans 17 amino acids. The CDR3 DNA reads TGTGCCAGCAGTGCTGGACAGGGTGGCTCTGGGACCAACGTCCTGACTTTC. Translating it yields CASSAGQGGSGTNVLTF.

This clone was observed a handful of times. The chain has TRBV27 and TRBJ1-6; 9 bases map to TRBD1. The CDR3 is 19 amino acids. Per germline, CDR1 MNHEY and CDR2 SMNVEV (reference sequence). With 8 bases clipped from V and 5 bases from J, the junction kept 19 bases outside the gene matches. CDR3 sequence: CASHPGQGLQTRNNSPLHF. CDR3 nucleotides: TGTGCCAGCCATCCGGGACAGGGCTTACAAACTAGAAATAATTCACCCCTCCACTTT.

This sequence joins TRBV18 and TRBJ2-6; D possibly corresponds to TRBD1 (9 bases). CDR1 is KGHSH, CDR2 LQKENI, per germline. Trimming stripped 2 bases from V and 0 bases from J, with 14 bases between. The CDR3 consists of 18 residues. The chain's CDR3 is CASSPGQGTSSGANVLTF. The CDR3 nucleotides read TGTGCCAGCTCACCAGGACAGGGGACTAGCTCTGGGGCCAACGTCCTGACTTTC.

The genes are TRBV18 and TRBJ2-2, with 9 bases that match TRBD1. V dropped 5 bases and J dropped 3; count of bases not matched to a gene: 4. The CDR3 length is 15 residues. Germline CDR1 KGHSH, CDR2 LQKENI. CDR3 in DNA: TGTGCCAGCTCAGATCGGACAGGGGACACCGGGGAGCTGTTTTTT. This codes for CASSDRTGDTGELFF. The whole variable domain, filled in from reference TRBV18 and TRBJ2-2, reads NAGVMQNPRHLVRRRGQEARLRCSPMKGHSHVYWYRQLPEEGLKFMVYLQKENIIDESGMPKERFSAEFPKEGPSILRIQQVVRGDSAAYFCASSDRTGDTGELFFGEGSRLTVL.

V and J are TRBV6-4 and TRBJ1-1; no clear D gene. CDR3 length equals 13 residues. Germline-derived CDR1 and CDR2 are MRHNA and SNTAGT. V lost 6 bases to trimming and J lost 1 base, with 9 bases between them. CDR3 DNA: TGTGCCAGCAGGAGGGAAACGAACACTGAAGCTTTCTTT. This sequence encodes CASRRETNTEAFF.

This chain joins TRBV14 and TRBJ1-6; 11 bases agree with TRBD1. Germline trimming cut 2 bases from V and 4 bases from J; bases unmatched to any gene: 7. Germline CDR1 SGHDN, CDR2 FVKESK. The CDR3 has 18 amino acids. The CDR3 protein is CASSQLGQGARYNSPLHF. Here the CDR3 DNA reads TGTGCCAGCAGCCAACTAGGACAGGGGGCTCGGTATAATTCACCCCTCCACTTT.

The gene calls are TRBV9 and TRBJ2-2, with 12 bases identical to TRBD1. The CDR3 is 17 amino acids. Germline-derived CDR1 and CDR2 are SGDLS and YYNGEE. J was trimmed by 4 bases and V by 4 bases; bases with no gene match: 8. DNA of the CDR3: TGTGCCAGCAGCCCGGGACAGGGGGCTCAGGTCACCGGGGAGCTGTTTTTT. It specifies CASSPGQGAQVTGELFF.

The chain uses TRBV5-6 and TRBJ2-3; D ambiguous. The CDR3 has 14 residues. Looked up from germline, CDR1 is SGHDT and CDR2 is YYEEEE. With 4 bases removed from V and 2 bases from J, the gap between germline ends came to 11 bases. The CDR3, as DNA: TGTGCCAGCAGCCCCCGCCGGACCACAGATACGCAGTATTTT. This gives the protein CASSPRRTTDTQYF.

This chain joins TRBV5-1 and TRBJ1-2; 7 nucleotides line up with TRBD1. Germline CDR1 SGHRS, CDR2 YFSETQ. CDR3 size: 14 residues. Trimming removed 2 bases from V and 7 bases from J; junction bases left unmatched: 8. This chain's CDR3 is CASSLQEGASGYTF. Written as DNA, the CDR3 is TGCGCCAGCAGCTTACAGGAGGGGGCTAGTGGCTACACCTTC.

This sequence joins TRBV5-1 and TRBJ1-4, with a weak D call TRBD1 (5 bases). V lost 4 bases and J lost 3, with 10 bases in between. Looked up from germline, CDR1 is SGHRS and CDR2 is YFSETQ. The CDR3 is made up of 14 amino acids. CDR3 protein: CASSPGVPNEKLFF. As DNA, the CDR3 is TGCGCCAGCAGCCCGGGGGTGCCTAATGAAAAACTGTTTTTT.

This clone was seen only a few times. The chain combines TRBV2 with TRBJ1-6, with TRBD1 as a possible D gene (6 bases). V was pared by 0 bases and J by 6 bases, with 12 bases between. The CDR3 totals 16 residues. CDR1 is SNHLY, CDR2 FYNNEI, per germline. In DNA form, the CDR3 reads TGTGCCAGCAGTGAAGCCGGTACAGGGTTTAATTCACCCCTCCACTTT. Protein product: CASSEAGTGFNSPLHF.

The V call is TRBV9, the J call TRBJ2-2; 7 bases align to TRBD1. Looked up from germline, CDR1 is SGDLS and CDR2 is YYNGEE. The length of the CDR3 is 13 residues. The V and J ends lost 5 bases and 6 bases, in that order; junction bases with no gene match: 4. CDR3 nucleotides: TGTGCCAGCAGTGATACAGGGGCCGGGGAGCTGTTTTTT. This encodes CASSDTGAGELFF. The complete variable domain, with remaining parts taken from reference TRBV9 and TRBJ2-2, reads DSGVTQTPKHLITATGQRVTLRCSPRSGDLSVYWYQQSLDQGLQFLIQYYNGEERAKGNILERFSAQQFPDLHSELNLSSLELGDSALYFCASSDTGAGELFFGEGSRLTVL.

CDR3 region: CASSLSGTAYEQYV. CDR3 nucleotides: TGTGCCAGCAGCTTATCCGGGACAGCTTACGAGCAGTACGTC. The rearrangement links TRBV7-9 to TRBJ2-7; 7 nucleotides align to TRBD1. The ends lost 2 bases at V and 4 bases at J; junction bases unmatched: 5. The CDR3 sequence is 14 residues long. The V gene's germline CDR1 is SEHNR and CDR2 FQNEAQ (reference sequence).

The gene calls are TRBV5-3 and TRBJ1-4; D unclear. TRBV5-3 is marked as an open reading frame, function uncertain. The CDR3 is 17 amino acids. V was clipped by 0 bases and J by 3 bases, with 15 bases between them. The DNA for the CDR3 is TGTGCCAGAAGCTTGGAGGTAGGGCAATGGGCTAATGAAAAACTGTTTTTT. Translated, it gives CARSLEVGQWANEKLFF.